The source of this TCR beta chain is a study of T-cell reconstitution after alpha-beta-depleted transplantation in children. As it was prepared, the TCRbeta library received unique molecular identifiers. Each CDR3 protein is one row after TCRdb ran MiXCR on the PCR reads. Of 500,000 to 600,000 distinct CDR3 sequences listed, around 18% are singletons. J was trimmed by 0 bases and V by 4 bases; bases with no gene match: 12. In germline, CDR1 is SGHDT, CDR2 YYEEEE. The CDR3 contains 17 residues. This specimen consisted of PBMCs from the stem cell graft donor, obtained from the stem cell graft. The V call is TRBV5-6, the J call TRBJ2-5, with 7 bases that match TRBD2. This TCR was sampled from a human donor who donated a stem cell graft to a child with acute lymphoblastic leukemia. The CDR3 spells CASSAGLSHLYQETQYF. CDR3 nucleotide sequence: TGTGCCAGCAGCGCGGGACTATCCCACCTGTACCAAGAGACCCAGTACTTC.